These 29 T cell receptor beta chains share one sample of origin, sequenced in a study of regulatory T cells in long-lasting Graves disease. With iRepertoire HTBI primers and Arm-PCR of CDR3 regions, TCR beta libraries were built. TCRdb fed the multiplex PCR reads into MiXCR, producing one record per CDR3 protein. The sample carries roughly 610,000 distinct CDR3 sequences, around 15% recorded once. Time point defined: newly diagnosed GD, antithyroid drugs for less than 3 months. PBMCs provided the RNA from which the TCR library was made. This same sample was also part of a study on T cells in Graves' hyperthyroidism and ophthalmopathy.

The source was peripheral blood mononuclear cells (PBMCs), collected at new diagnosis, from a patient treated with antithyroid drugs. These receptors all stem from a young woman with Graves disease.

The CDR3 DNA follows: TGTGCCTGGGGACCCTGGGGGACTGAAGCTTTCTTT. The encoded protein is CAWGPWGTEAFF. V usage is TRBV30 and J usage is TRBJ1-1; D is possibly TRBD1 (5 bases). CDR1 is GTSNPN and CDR2 is SVGIG in the germline V gene (reference sequence). The CDR3 covers 12 residues. Trimming removed 5 bases at V and 5 bases at J, with 12 bases between.

V usage is TRBV7-9 and J usage is TRBJ1-6, with D unclear. Germline V gene lookup returns CDR1 SEHNR and CDR2 FQNEAQ (reference sequence). Deletions cut 5 bases from V and 0 bases from J, with 11 bases between. This CDR3 region has 16 residues. The CDR3, as DNA: TGTGCCAGCAGCACTAGTGGGAGCTCCTATAATTCACCCCTCCACTTT. Protein product: CASSTSGSSYNSPLHF. Full variable domain (rest looked up from reference TRBV7-9 and TRBJ1-6): DTGVSQNPRHKITKRGQNVTFRCDPISEHNRLYWYRQTLGQGPEFLTYFQNEAQLEKSRLLSDRFSAERPKGSFSTLEIQRTEQGDSAMYLCASSTSGSSYNSPLHFGNGTRLTVT.

The V call is TRBV14, the J call TRBJ1-1; a weak D match, TRBD1 (5 bases). Germline V gene lookup returns CDR1 SGHDN and CDR2 FVKESK. The CDR3 is 15 amino acids. The germline V and J ends were trimmed by 4 bases and 3 bases, with 15 bases remaining between them. The CDR3 region is CASSRFGQTYTEAFF. The CDR3 DNA is TGTGCCAGCAGCCGATTCGGACAAACCTACACTGAAGCTTTCTTT.

The rearrangement links TRBV20-1 to TRBJ1-2, with D unresolved. V lost 8 bases to trimming and J lost 4 bases, with 5 bases between them. CDR3 length: 9 amino acids. Germline V lookup: CDR1 DFQATT, CDR2 SNEGSKA (reference sequence). The CDR3 coding sequence is TGCAGTCCACGCTATGGCTACACCTTC. Encoded protein: CSPRYGYTF.

This clonotype came up a few times. This clone may be a read error of a much larger clone one base away. The chain couples TRBV12-3 or TRBV12-4 to TRBJ2-4, with 11 positions matching TRBD1. The DNA end is a closer match to TRBJ2-1, so the J assignment may be wrong. The CDR3 runs to 15 residues. Here the CDR3 reads CASSSGQGAQSGQFF. CDR3 DNA: TGTGCCAGCAGCTCCGGACAGGGGGCGCAGAGTGGGCAGTTCTTC.

The chain combines TRBV19 with TRBJ2-1; TRBD2 might be the D (6 bases). Germline V lookup: CDR1 LNHDA, CDR2 SQIVND (reference sequence). Trimming took 8 bases from V and 2 from J, leaving 16 bases between them. This CDR3 comprises 15 residues. In nucleotides, the CDR3 is TGTGCCAGTGGTTGGACTATTTCCCCCTACAATGAGCAGTTCTTC. It codes for CASGWTISPYNEQFF.

V is TRBV2 and J is TRBJ1-1, with 8 bases lining up with TRBD1. V was clipped by 9 bases and J by 3 bases; unmatched bases: 6. Germline assignment: CDR1 SNHLY and CDR2 FYNNEI. The CDR3 covers 13 residues. CDR3 nucleotides: TGTGCCAGTCTTCAGACAGGGGACACTGAAGCTTTCTTT. It yields the protein CASLQTGDTEAFF.

This clonotype was picked up many times. The gene calls are TRBV28 and TRBJ1-5; D possibly corresponds to TRBD1 (5 bases). V was shortened by 6 bases and J by 2 bases, with 11 bases between the two germline ends. This CDR3 contains 14 residues. Per the germline V gene, CDR1 is MDHEN and CDR2 is SYDVKM. The CDR3 is CASSFQGGNQPQHF. The CDR3 DNA sequence: TGTGCCAGCAGCTTTCAAGGGGGCAATCAGCCCCAGCATTTT.

This clonotype was observed a single time. The chain links TRBV28 to TRBJ2-7, with D tentatively TRBD1 (5 bases). The V end lost 8 bases, the J end lost 7 bases, and 18 bases lay between the germline ends. CDR1 is MDHEN, CDR2 SYDVKM, per germline. The CDR3 is made up of 13 amino acids. The CDR3 region has the DNA TGTGCCAGCCTCGGCAGGGCCCCTTTTGAGCAGTACTTC. Translation gives CASLGRAPFEQYF.

In this sample, this clonotype turned up many times. CDR3 protein: CSAPGQLGINYGYTF. Here the CDR3 DNA reads TGCAGTGCTCCAGGGCAGTTGGGAATTAACTATGGCTACACCTTC. V gene TRBV20-1 combines with J gene TRBJ1-2; tentatively, D is TRBD1 (5 bases). Germline loops: CDR1 DFQATT, CDR2 SNEGSKA (reference sequence). Trimming took 5 bases from V and 1 from J, leaving 17 bases between them. The CDR3 extends over 15 amino acids.

This clonotype was recorded many times. The genes are TRBV29-1 and TRBJ2-7; 11 nucleotides line up with TRBD1. With 7 bases clipped from V and 0 bases from J, the junction kept 5 bases outside the gene matches. Germline CDR1 reads SQVTM; CDR2 reads ANQGSEA. The CDR3 totals 14 residues. The CDR3 spells CSASGTGGSYEQYF. DNA for the CDR3: TGCAGCGCTTCCGGGACAGGGGGCTCCTACGAGCAGTACTTC.

This clonotype showed up just a few times. Here the CDR3 reads CASSLGSGGVGSYEQYF. The CDR3 bases are TGTGCCAGCTCACTGGGGTCAGGGGGCGTCGGGTCCTACGAGCAGTACTTC. The J gene is TRBJ2-7, the V gene TRBV18; 8 bases agree with TRBD1. The CDR3 consists of 17 residues. V was clipped by 4 bases and J by 1 base; unmatched bases: 12. CDR1 and CDR2 (germline): KGHSH, LQKENI. Full variable domain (rest looked up from reference TRBV18 and TRBJ2-7): NAGVMQNPRHLVRRRGQEARLRCSPMKGHSHVYWYRQLPEEGLKFMVYLQKENIIDESGMPKERFSAEFPKEGPSILRIQQVVRGDSAAYFCASSLGSGGVGSYEQYFGPGTRLTVT.

This clonotype was seen only a few times. V and J are TRBV3-1 and TRBJ1-1; D is ambiguous. Germline V gene data show CDR1 as LGHDT and CDR2 as YNNKEL (reference sequence). The V end lost 7 bases, the J end lost 5 bases, and 17 bases lay between the germline ends. The CDR3 totals 14 residues. The DNA of the CDR3 is TGTGCCAGCACCCCCGGGTGGTCGGGAACTGAAGCTTTCTTT. The encoded protein is CASTPGWSGTEAFF.

The sample holds many counts of this clonotype. The chain recombines TRBV6-2 or TRBV6-3 with TRBJ1-5, with TRBD1 matching over 7 bases. The CDR3 totals 14 residues. Germline CDR1 and CDR2: MNHEY and SVGEGT. V dropped 7 bases and J dropped 6; count of bases not matched to a gene: 9. CDR3 sequence reads: CASTADRAGQPQHF. As DNA, the CDR3 is TGTGCCAGCACCGCCGACAGGGCCGGTCAGCCCCAGCATTTT.

This clonotype was recorded at least ten times. J is TRBJ1-2 and V is TRBV3-1; possibly TRBD1 for D (6 bases). The V end lost 1 base, the J end lost 2 bases, and 11 bases lay between the germline ends. CDR3 size: 15 residues. CDR1 LGHDT and CDR2 YNNKEL come from the germline V gene (reference sequence). The CDR3 is CASSQGGGGNYGYTF. The CDR3 bases are TGTGCCAGCAGCCAAGGAGGGGGAGGGAACTATGGCTACACCTTC.

The CDR3 spells CASSLYWTSGSGETQYF. CDR3 sequence (DNA): TGTGCCAGCAGCCTCTACTGGACTAGCGGATCCGGGGAGACCCAGTACTTC. This chain uses TRBV7-6 with TRBJ2-5; 10 bases align to TRBD2. The CDR3 runs 17 residues. V gave up 5 bases and J gave up 5 bases; unmatched junction bases: 14. Germline V CDR1 and CDR2: SGHVS, FNYEAQ. The whole variable domain, filled in from reference TRBV7-6 and TRBJ2-5, reads GAGVSQSPRYKVTKRGQDVALRCDPISGHVSLYWYRQALGQGPEFLTYFNYEAQQDKSGLPNDRFSAERPEGSISTLTIQRTEQRDSAMYRCASSLYWTSGSGETQYFGPGTRLLVL.

With respect to this clonotype: One end of the junction does not line up with germline, which may come from a read error. This chain uses TRBV19 with TRBJ2-1; D may be TRBD1 or TRBD2 (6 bases each). Germline CDR1 is LNHDA and CDR2 is SQIVND (reference sequence). The CDR3 sequence is 14 residues long. CDR3 protein: CASQATIAGHDQFF. In DNA, the CDR3 is TGTGCCAGCCAGGCTACGATTGCGGGACATGATCAGTTCTTC. The complete variable domain, with remaining parts taken from reference TRBV19 and TRBJ2-1, reads DGGITQSPKYLFRKEGQNVTLSCEQNLNHDAMYWYRQDPGQGLRLIYYSQIVNDFQKGDIAEGYSVSREKKESFPLTVTSAQKNPTAFYLCASQATIAGHDQFFGPGTRLTVL.

The table lists this clonotype with many counts. The chain uses TRBV2 and TRBJ2-5, with 10 nucleotides matching TRBD1. CDR1 and CDR2 from the germline V gene are SNHLY and FYNNEI. This CDR3 comprises 15 residues. The trim removed 6 bases at V and 4 bases at J, leaving 8 bases unmatched. In DNA form, the CDR3 reads TGTGCCAGCAGAGCGGACAGGGGGAGCGGAGAGACCCAGTACTTC. Amino acid sequence: CASRADRGSGETQYF.

At least ten counts were recorded for this clonotype. The genes are TRBV27 and TRBJ1-2, with TRBD1 matching over 10 bases. CDR3 size: 15 residues. Germline loops: CDR1 MNHEY, CDR2 SMNVEV (reference sequence). V gave up 5 bases and J gave up 7 bases; unmatched junction bases: 10. The CDR3 loop is CASSGTGVFRGGYTF. The CDR3 DNA reads TGTGCCAGCAGTGGGACAGGGGTGTTTAGAGGTGGCTACACCTTC.

Comment on this clonotype: This may arise from a read error, as a much more abundant clone is one base away. This sequence joins TRBV6-5 and TRBJ1-1; D is perhaps TRBD1 (5 bases). The CDR3 is made up of 12 amino acids. Per germline, CDR1 MNHEY and CDR2 SVGAGI. The CDR3 loop reads CASSYGLGRPSF. The CDR3 region has the DNA TGTGCCAGCAGTTACGGTTTGGGGCGCCCCTCCTTT.

There are a few counts of this clonotype. The V and J genes are TRBV6-1 and TRBJ1-1, with D perhaps matching TRBD1 (6 bases). Trimming left V 10 bases short and J 1 base short, with 10 bases between. The CDR3 runs 12 residues. Germline assignment: CDR1 MNHNS and CDR2 SASEGT. In nucleotides, the CDR3 is TGTGCCACTCAGGACAGGAACACTGAAGCTTTCTTT. This translates into CATQDRNTEAFF.

In the case of this clonotype: A much larger clone is a single base away; this may be a read error. V is TRBV20-1 and J is TRBJ2-1, with TRBD2 matching over 7 bases. Unmatched junction bases numbered 14, after V lost 7 bases and J lost 11 bases. CDR3 length: 13 residues. Per the germline V gene, CDR1 is DFQATT and CDR2 is SNEGSKA (reference sequence). Written as DNA, the CDR3 is TGCAGTGGCGAGCGGGATCTTTCGTTCAAGCAGTTCTTC. It yields the protein CSGERDLSFKQFF.

The CDR3 protein is CAWSVRTIEQFF. The CDR3 DNA sequence: TGTGCCTGGAGTGTGCGGACCATAGAGCAGTTCTTC. The chain combines TRBV30 with TRBJ2-1; D ambiguous. The ends were cut back, 0 bases at V and 10 bases at J, with 10 bases in the middle. The CDR3 extends over 12 amino acids. Germline values: CDR1 GTSNPN, CDR2 SVGIG (reference sequence).

The chain joins TRBV30 to TRBJ1-1; tentatively, D is TRBD1 (5 bases). CDR1 is GTSNPN and CDR2 is SVGIG in the germline V gene (reference sequence). The CDR3 consists of 14 residues. V dropped 7 bases and J dropped 1 base, with 16 bases sitting between them. CDR3 amino acids: CASKRGEENTEAFF. DNA of the CDR3: TGTGCCTCAAAACGGGGGGAGGAGAACACTGAAGCTTTCTTT.

Concerning this clonotype: A read error may be the cause here, since a much bigger clone is one base away. The genes are TRBV6-1 and TRBJ2-7, with 7 bases lining up with TRBD1. The V and J ends lost 8 bases and 7 bases, in that order; junction bases with no gene match: 17. This CDR3 has 15 amino acids. Germline V gene lookup returns CDR1 MNHNS and CDR2 SASEGT. The CDR3 nucleotides read TGTGCCAGCTTCCCCACAGGGGAACGTTTGGGGGAGCAGTACTTC. It yields the protein CASFPTGERLGEQYF.

This clonotype was picked up a small number of times. V usage is TRBV6-1 and J usage is TRBJ2-1; the match to TRBD1 covers 10 bases. Germline CDR1 and CDR2: MNHNS and SASEGT. V lost 4 bases to trimming and J lost 1 base; unmatched junction nucleotides: 16. The CDR3 length is 20 residues. CDR3 DNA sequence: TGTGCCAGCAGTGCGAGCGGGGGACAGGGGTTCTCAGGATCCTACAATGAGCAGTTCTTC. Translated, it gives CASSASGGQGFSGSYNEQFF.

A note on this clonotype: Compared with germline, one end of the junction differs, possibly owing to a read error. The rearrangement links TRBV4-1 to TRBJ1-6, with unresolved D. In germline, CDR1 is MGHRA, CDR2 YSYEKL. The CDR3 runs 11 residues. CDR3 coding DNA: TGTGCCAGCGGATTTAATTCACCCCTCCACTTT. Protein: CASGFNSPLHF.

In its sample, this clonotype was seen many times. The chain uses TRBV30 and TRBJ2-2; TRBD2 agrees at 7 bases. Per the germline V gene, CDR1 is GTSNPN and CDR2 is SVGIG (reference sequence). The CDR3 covers 15 residues. With V trimmed by 5 bases and J by 4 bases, 10 bases remained unmatched. CDR3 in amino acids: CAWRQGGGITGELFF. The CDR3 DNA sequence: TGTGCCTGGCGCCAGGGCGGGGGTATCACCGGGGAGCTGTTTTTT.

This clonotype was seen repeatedly, ten times or more. V is TRBV2 and J is TRBJ2-7; 12 bases align to TRBD2. CDR1 SNHLY and CDR2 FYNNEI come from the germline V gene. The CDR3 spans 13 residues. V was clipped by 8 bases and J by 6 bases; unmatched bases: 5. CDR3 sequence reads: CASPRLAGAEQYF. Here the CDR3 DNA reads TGTGCCAGCCCGCGACTAGCGGGAGCCGAGCAGTACTTC.